The rows below give T cell receptor beta chains drawn from one sample of a study of blood T cell repertoires in COVID-19. Assay: immunoSEQ multiplex PCR; the TCRdb copy retains only in-frame clones and omits some. There are 300,000 or so clones in the sample; over 85% occur only once, and roughly 2.6% lies in the top ten. The sequenced sample consisted of PBMCs or T cells enriched from blood (not recorded which). The origin of the receptors is a man between 60 and 70 years old who had recovered from COVID-19. Both conserved end residues are part of each CDR3. Each record gives: CDR3 protein, CDR3 DNA, V gene, D gene, CDR3 length, J gene, clone size. A D gene is named only where the DNA matches it firmly. Size is stated for part of the rows, as once, few or many counts, or as a class when the clone is expanded.

cdr3_aa: CASSGLQRVSTF
cdr3_nt: TGTGCCAGCAGTGGCTTGCAGAGGGTCAGCACCTTC
v_call: TRBV2
d_call: -
cdr3_length: 12
j_call: TRBJ1-2
clone_size: -

cdr3_aa: CASSQDQQGWPQHF
cdr3_nt: TGTGCCAGCAGCCAAGATCAACAGGGGTGGCCCCAGCATTTT
v_call: TRBV3-1/TRBV3-2
d_call: TRBD1
cdr3_length: 14
j_call: TRBJ1-5
clone_size: -

cdr3_aa: CASSVGSSGGTYTYNEQFF
cdr3_nt: TGTGCCAGCAGCGTAGGCTCTAGCGGGGGGACATACACCTACAATGAGCAGTTCTTC
v_call: TRBV9
d_call: TRBD2
cdr3_length: 19
j_call: TRBJ2-1
clone_size: few

cdr3_aa: CASSLGPQRDKQYF
cdr3_nt: TGTGCCAGCAGCTTAGGGCCCCAGCGGGATAAGCAGTACTTC
v_call: TRBV7-2
d_call: TRBD2
cdr3_length: 14
j_call: TRBJ2-7
clone_size: -

cdr3_aa: CASSLWLAGGIGTGELFF
cdr3_nt: TGTGCTAGCAGCTTGTGGCTAGCGGGAGGGATCGGCACCGGGGAGCTGTTTTTT
v_call: TRBV7-7
d_call: TRBD2
cdr3_length: 18
j_call: TRBJ2-2
clone_size: -

cdr3_aa: CASSSRGTGGGSPLHF
cdr3_nt: TGTGCCAGCAGCTCAAGGGGGACAGGGGGCGGTTCACCCCTCCACTTT
v_call: TRBV7-6
d_call: TRBD1
cdr3_length: 16
j_call: TRBJ1-6
clone_size: -

cdr3_aa: CASSQDTSAGVEKLFF
cdr3_nt: TGCGCCAGCAGCCAAGATACGTCGGCAGGGGTGGAAAAACTGTTTTTT
v_call: TRBV4-3
d_call: -
cdr3_length: 16
j_call: TRBJ1-4
clone_size: -

cdr3_aa: CASSSGRGNSPLHF
cdr3_nt: TGTGCCAGCAGTTCGGGCAGGGGGAATTCACCCCTCCACTTT
v_call: TRBV6-5
d_call: TRBD1
cdr3_length: 14
j_call: TRBJ1-6
clone_size: -

cdr3_aa: CAWNKDRAGQFF
cdr3_nt: TGTGCCTGGAACAAAGACAGAGCTGGGCAGTTCTTC
v_call: TRBV30
d_call: -
cdr3_length: 12
j_call: TRBJ2-1
clone_size: -

cdr3_aa: CASSISVSYEQYF
cdr3_nt: TGTGCCAGCAGTATTTCAGTATCCTACGAGCAGTACTTC
v_call: TRBV12-3/TRBV12-4
d_call: -
cdr3_length: 13
j_call: TRBJ2-7
clone_size: -

cdr3_aa: CASSPGGLTNQPQHF
cdr3_nt: TGCGCCAGCAGTCCGGGAGGGCTTACCAATCAGCCCCAGCATTTT
v_call: TRBV5-1
d_call: -
cdr3_length: 15
j_call: TRBJ1-5
clone_size: -

cdr3_aa: CASSLGQGAEAFF
cdr3_nt: TGTGCCAGCAGCTTGGGACAGGGGGCTGAAGCTTTCTTT
v_call: TRBV7-3
d_call: TRBD1
cdr3_length: 13
j_call: TRBJ1-1
clone_size: -

cdr3_aa: CASSYSGTGGYTF
cdr3_nt: TGTGCCAGCAGTTACTCCGGGACTGGTGGCTACACCTTC
v_call: TRBV6-5
d_call: -
cdr3_length: 13
j_call: TRBJ1-2
clone_size: -

cdr3_aa: CAQGTKNTDTQYF
cdr3_nt: TGTGCCCAGGGGACCAAAAACACAGATACGCAGTATTTT
v_call: TRBV30
d_call: -
cdr3_length: 13
j_call: TRBJ2-3
clone_size: -

cdr3_aa: CASRLGGTNTGELFF
cdr3_nt: TGTGCCAGTAGGCTGGGCGGGACGAACACCGGGGAGCTGTTTTTT
v_call: TRBV19
d_call: -
cdr3_length: 15
j_call: TRBJ2-2
clone_size: -

cdr3_aa: CASSVVHGGGPTDTQYF
cdr3_nt: TGTGCCAGCAGCGTAGTCCACGGCGGGGGGCCCACAGATACGCAGTATTTT
v_call: TRBV9
d_call: TRBD2
cdr3_length: 17
j_call: TRBJ2-3
clone_size: -

cdr3_aa: CASSFAGLAGPGAGYEQYF
cdr3_nt: TGTGCCAGCAGCTTCGCGGGACTAGCGGGTCCCGGGGCAGGCTACGAGCAGTACTTC
v_call: TRBV11-3
d_call: TRBD2
cdr3_length: 19
j_call: TRBJ2-7
clone_size: -

cdr3_aa: CATSRAVQLAGGNEQFF
cdr3_nt: TGTGCCACCAGCAGAGCAGTTCAACTAGCGGGAGGGAATGAGCAGTTCTTC
v_call: TRBV15
d_call: TRBD2
cdr3_length: 17
j_call: TRBJ2-1
clone_size: once

cdr3_aa: CASIPRGQRENEQFF
cdr3_nt: TGTGCCAGCATCCCCCGAGGGCAGCGGGAAAATGAGCAGTTCTTC
v_call: TRBV27
d_call: TRBD2
cdr3_length: 15
j_call: TRBJ2-1
clone_size: -

cdr3_aa: CASSDGRGNEKLFF
cdr3_nt: TGTGCCAGCAGTGACGGCAGGGGGAATGAAAAACTGTTTTTT
v_call: TRBV2
d_call: TRBD1
cdr3_length: 14
j_call: TRBJ1-4
clone_size: -

cdr3_aa: CASSRPGAYEQYF
cdr3_nt: TGTGCCAGCAGTCGTCCGGGTGCCTACGAGCAGTACTTC
v_call: TRBV27
d_call: -
cdr3_length: 13
j_call: TRBJ2-7
clone_size: -

cdr3_aa: CASSYRRTGGYGYTF
cdr3_nt: TGTGCCAGCAGTTACCGTCGGACAGGGGGCTATGGCTACACCTTC
v_call: TRBV6-5
d_call: TRBD1
cdr3_length: 15
j_call: TRBJ1-2
clone_size: -

cdr3_aa: CASRRGTGRVETQYF
cdr3_nt: TGTGCCAGCAGGAGGGGGACAGGTCGCGTGGAGACCCAGTACTTC
v_call: TRBV5-8
d_call: TRBD1
cdr3_length: 15
j_call: TRBJ2-5
clone_size: -

cdr3_aa: CASSQRVFGQGGYEQYF
cdr3_nt: TGCGCCAGCAGCCAAAGGGTCTTCGGACAGGGGGGCTACGAGCAGTACTTC
v_call: TRBV4-3
d_call: TRBD1
cdr3_length: 17
j_call: TRBJ2-7
clone_size: -

cdr3_aa: CASSYFAAATYGYTF
cdr3_nt: TGTGCCAGCAGTTACTTCGCGGCCGCAACCTATGGCTACACCTTC
v_call: TRBV6-5
d_call: -
cdr3_length: 15
j_call: TRBJ1-2
clone_size: once

cdr3_aa: CASSISAGVPPQHF
cdr3_nt: TGTGCCAGTAGTATCTCGGCAGGGGTCCCCCCCCAGCATTTT
v_call: TRBV19
d_call: -
cdr3_length: 14
j_call: TRBJ1-5
clone_size: -

cdr3_aa: CASSLTSGLAGAGVQNIQYF
cdr3_nt: TGTGCCAGCAGTTTGACCTCGGGACTAGCGGGAGCAGGCGTCCAAAACATTCAGTACTTC
v_call: TRBV5-8
d_call: TRBD2
cdr3_length: 20
j_call: TRBJ2-4
clone_size: -

cdr3_aa: CASSVGNPGEQYF
cdr3_nt: TGTGCCAGTAGTGTAGGGAACCCGGGCGAGCAGTACTTC
v_call: TRBV19
d_call: -
cdr3_length: 13
j_call: TRBJ2-7
clone_size: -

cdr3_aa: CASLHSGGTDTQYF
cdr3_nt: TGTGCCAGCTTACATAGCGGGGGCACAGATACGCAGTATTTT
v_call: TRBV19
d_call: TRBD2
cdr3_length: 14
j_call: TRBJ2-3
clone_size: -

cdr3_aa: CASSALGQNTEAFF
cdr3_nt: TGTGCCAGCAGTGCCCTCGGTCAGAACACTGAAGCTTTCTTT
v_call: TRBV2
d_call: -
cdr3_length: 14
j_call: TRBJ1-1
clone_size: -

cdr3_aa: CAISESGTGGTTGELFF
cdr3_nt: TGTGCCATCAGTGAGTCCGGGACAGGGGGCACCACCGGGGAGCTGTTTTTT
v_call: TRBV10-3
d_call: TRBD1
cdr3_length: 17
j_call: TRBJ2-2
clone_size: -

cdr3_aa: CAIRTTGQKNTEAFF
cdr3_nt: TGTGCCATCAGAACAACGGGACAGAAAAACACTGAAGCTTTCTTT
v_call: TRBV10-3
d_call: TRBD1
cdr3_length: 15
j_call: TRBJ1-1
clone_size: -

cdr3_aa: CASSHEVGTEAFF
cdr3_nt: TGTGCCAGCAGCCACGAGGTGGGCACTGAAGCTTTCTTT
v_call: TRBV6-5
d_call: -
cdr3_length: 13
j_call: TRBJ1-1
clone_size: -